This T cell receptor (beta chain) was obtained from a study of cytomegalovirus exposure and HLA in healthy donors. The CDR3 sequence is 15 residues long. Per germline, CDR1 SGHDT and CDR2 YYEEEE. With 3 bases removed from V and 2 bases from J, the gap between germline ends came to 12 bases. Use of 60 Vbeta and 13 Jbeta primers characterized the PCR. Assay: immunoSEQ multiplex PCR; the TCRdb copy retains only in-frame clones and omits some. Here the sample spans 110,000 to 150,000 clones, 60% to 85% being singletons. This clone came up a few times. The sequenced sample consisted of PBMCs. The chain is built from TRBV5-6 and TRBJ1-3; possibly TRBD1 for D (6 bases). The receptor was derived from a middle-aged man in good health and CMV-seropositive. In nucleotides, the CDR3 is TGTGCCAGCAGCTCATGGGGGCTGGCTGGAAACACCATATATTTT. Its protein is CASSSWGLAGNTIYF.